The entry below gives a single T cell receptor beta chain sequence along with its context. What it recognizes is unknown. Averaging about 100 mL, one heparinised blood draw was given by each donor. This sample was included in a study of beta chain features in type 1 diabetes. The authors reverse transcribed all of the isolated RNA, so sequencing captured expressed TCRB transcripts. Repertoires were generated with immunoSEQ multiplex PCR, while TCRdb's copy carries only in-frame clones and drops some. In the table there are about 14,000 clones, approximately 68% of which are singletons. Study findings and constraints: Across all four CD4+ subsets, people with type 1 diabetes showed modestly shorter TCRB CDR3s. Relative to healthy donors, patients appeared to have naive, central memory and Treg TCRB repertoires that were more similar. Reduced insertions and increased deletions marked VDJ junctions in type 1 diabetes patients.

Specimen: stem cell memory CD4+ T cells from blood. The sequence came from a woman between 18 and 30 years old with type 1 diabetes.

The DNA for the CDR3 is TGTGCCAGCAGGGTCCAGGTTGAGCAGTTCTTC. Residues: CASRVQVEQFF. The chain has TRBV6-6 and TRBJ2-1; D gene uncertain. The CDR3 loop spans 11 amino acids. Germline V gene sequence: CDR1 MNHNY, CDR2 SVGAGI (reference sequence). V was pared by 6 bases and J by 9 bases, with 9 bases between.